Below, one T cell receptor beta chain is given with its context. The CDR3 runs to 16 residues. The germline CDR1 and CDR2 sequences are MNHEY and SMNVEV (reference sequence). V lost 6 bases and J lost 0; bases outside the gene matches: 5. The source of the sample is a study of control samples from healthy donors and cancer patients. Assay: immunoSEQ multiplex PCR; the TCRdb copy retains only in-frame clones and omits some. The sample lists about 130,000 clones; over 75% were seen once. The clonotype comes from a man aged 50-60 years in good health. V gene TRBV27 combines with J gene TRBJ2-2; 9 bases are shared with TRBD1. The specimen was blood. The CDR3: CASRYHRGPNTGELFF. DNA of the CDR3: TGTGCCAGCAGATACCACAGGGGGCCGAACACCGGGGAGCTGTTTTTT.